Below, 26 T cell receptor beta chains from the same sample are listed, as sequenced in a study of siplizumab effects on memory and regulatory T cells. Method: immunoSEQ multiplex PCR; TCRdb's copy keeps in-frame clones and lacks some. The sample lists about 72,000 clones; about 89% were seen once. Material for sequencing was CD8+ T cells sorted from blood. These receptors were taken from a human donor in good health.

The chain recombines TRBV4-1 with TRBJ1-1; D is possibly TRBD1 (5 bases). V was clipped by 1 base and J by 1 base, with 13 bases between them. CDR1 and CDR2 from the germline V gene are MGHRA and YSYEKL. The CDR3 runs to 16 residues. The DNA of the CDR3 is TGCGCCAGCAGCCAAGGGGGATTGGGGCAGAACACTGAAGCTTTCTTT. It is translated as CASSQGGLGQNTEAFF.

This clone was recorded only once. The genes are TRBV2 and TRBJ1-1; maybe TRBD1 (5 bases). Germline values: CDR1 SNHLY, CDR2 FYNNEI. The germline V and J ends were trimmed by 6 bases and 6 bases, with 17 bases remaining between them. The CDR3 contains 14 residues. The CDR3 DNA reads TGTGCCAGCAGGGGGCTGGGCTCGGGACCTGAAGCTTTCTTT. Its protein is CASRGLGSGPEAFF.

This rearrangement joins TRBV4-1 to TRBJ2-5, with a tentative D call TRBD1 (6 bases). The CDR3 loop spans 15 amino acids. CDR1 and CDR2 (germline): MGHRA, YSYEKL. With 3 bases removed from V and 3 bases from J, the gap between germline ends came to 14 bases. CDR3 sequence reads: CASSHPRGMEETQYF. The CDR3 nucleotides are TGCGCCAGCAGCCATCCTAGGGGGATGGAAGAGACCCAGTACTTC.

J is TRBJ2-7 and V is TRBV28; D gene uncertain. V lost 2 bases and J lost 2, with 4 bases in between. Per the germline V gene, CDR1 is MDHEN and CDR2 is SYDVKM. CDR3 length: 12 residues. This CDR3 is CASSLPPYEQYF. CDR3 sequence (DNA): TGTGCCAGCAGTTTACCACCCTACGAGCAGTACTTC.

The CDR3, as DNA: TGCGCCAGCAGCCACGGGGACAGCGCCTACGAGCAGTACTTC. Its protein is CASSHGDSAYEQYF. The J gene is TRBJ2-7, the V gene TRBV4-1; 7 bases are a match to TRBD1. This CDR3 has 14 amino acids. The V gene's germline CDR1 is MGHRA and CDR2 YSYEKL. Unmatched junction bases numbered 4, after V lost 3 bases and J lost 2 bases.

This CDR3 reads CASRSWTEGETQYF. The CDR3 region has the DNA TGTGCCAGCAGGTCGTGGACCGAGGGAGAGACCCAGTACTTC. This chain joins TRBV7-9 and TRBJ2-5, with D possibly TRBD2 on 5 matching bases. The CDR3 is 14 residues long. Germline V gives CDR1 SEHNR, CDR2 FQNEAQ (reference sequence). Trimming stripped 6 bases from V and 4 bases from J, with 15 bases between.

This clone has a handful of counts. The chain recombines TRBV19 with TRBJ1-2; no clear D gene. Germline-derived CDR1 and CDR2 are LNHDA and SQIVND (reference sequence). The V gene lost 8 bases and the J gene lost 4 bases, with 11 bases spanning the gap. The CDR3 totals 12 residues. In nucleotides, the CDR3 is TGTGCCAGTTCAGACGGATCCTATGGCTACACCTTC. Its protein product is CASSDGSYGYTF.

V is TRBV4-1 and J is TRBJ2-3; D not resolved. CDR1 is MGHRA and CDR2 is YSYEKL in the germline V gene. The CDR3 is made up of 12 amino acids. Trimming stripped 2 bases from V and 2 bases from J, with 2 bases between. CDR3 sequence: CASSQTTDTQYF. Written as DNA, the CDR3 is TGCGCCAGCAGCCAAACCACAGATACGCAGTATTTT.

V gene TRBV30 combines with J gene TRBJ1-4, with TRBD1 as a possible D gene (6 bases). CDR3 length: 13 amino acids. V lost 5 bases and J lost 4, with 11 bases in between. Germline V gene sequence: CDR1 GTSNPN, CDR2 SVGIG (reference sequence). CDR3: CAWGTGINEKLFF. For the CDR3, the DNA is TGTGCCTGGGGCACAGGGATTAATGAAAAACTGTTTTTT.

This clone occurred once. The V and J genes are TRBV2 and TRBJ1-3; D gene uncertain. Trimming removed 2 bases at V and 0 bases at J, with 5 bases between. In germline, CDR1 is SNHLY, CDR2 FYNNEI. The CDR3 has 14 amino acids. DNA for the CDR3: TGTGCCAGCAGTGAAACCATCTCTGGAAACACCATATATTTT. As protein: CASSETISGNTIYF. Complete variable domain (other parts from reference TRBV2 and TRBJ1-3): EPEVTQTPSHQVTQMGQEVILRCVPISNHLYFYWYRQILGQKVEFLVSFYNNEISEKSEIFDDQFSVERPDGSNFTLKIRSTKLEDSAMYFCASSETISGNTIYFGEGSWLTVV.

The chain has TRBV5-1 and TRBJ1-2, with D hard to call. The CDR3 totals 14 residues. With 0 bases removed from V and 0 bases from J, the gap between germline ends came to 6 bases. The germline gives CDR1 SGHRS, CDR2 YFSETQ. The CDR3 loop is CASSLDSPNYGYTF. The CDR3 DNA reads as TGCGCCAGCAGCTTGGACAGCCCTAACTATGGCTACACCTTC.

V is TRBV7-6 and J is TRBJ2-1; 10 nucleotides agree with TRBD2. V was pared by 2 bases and J by 5 bases, with 3 bases of the junction left unmatched. Germline-derived CDR1 and CDR2 are SGHVS and FNYEAQ. CDR3 length: 15 residues. The CDR3 DNA is TGTGCCAGCAGCTTAAGACTAGCGGGTAACAATGAGCAGTTCTTC. This sequence encodes CASSLRLAGNNEQFF.

V and J are TRBV29-1 and TRBJ2-1; the match to TRBD2 covers 8 bases. V gave up 8 bases and J gave up 6 bases; unmatched junction bases: 12. Germline assignment: CDR1 SQVTM and CDR2 ANQGSEA. The CDR3 has 14 amino acids. The CDR3 DNA is TGCAGCCCCCGGGGCGGGGGGCCCGGCAATGAGCAGTTCTTC. Translated: CSPRGGGPGNEQFF.

In nucleotides, the CDR3 is TGTGCCAGCAGTCACAACAGGGGGCCATACAATGAGCAGTTCTTC. Amino acids: CASSHNRGPYNEQFF. J is TRBJ2-1 and V is TRBV6-6; 9 bases fit TRBD1. Trimming cost V 5 bases and J 4 bases; bases outside gene matches: 6. The CDR3 extends over 15 amino acids. Germline V gene sequence: CDR1 MNHNY, CDR2 SVGAGI (reference sequence).

Only one count was recorded for this clone. This rearrangement joins TRBV7-3 to TRBJ2-7; D call uncertain. V was pared by 5 bases and J by 6 bases, with 20 bases between. The CDR3 has 15 residues. The germline V gene has CDR1 SGHTA and CDR2 FQGTGA. CDR3 loop: CASSATLAHPSEQYF. The CDR3 DNA reads TGTGCCAGCAGCGCGACTTTGGCACATCCTTCCGAGCAGTACTTC.

This chain uses TRBV13 with TRBJ1-1; 7 positions match TRBD1. CDR1 is PRHDT, CDR2 FYEKMQ, per germline (reference sequence). The CDR3 covers 16 residues. The V segment lost 5 bases and the J segment 0 bases; nucleotides outside the gene matches: 9. CDR3 protein: CASSRAGQSMNTEAFF. CDR3 sequence (DNA): TGTGCCAGCAGCCGCGCGGGACAGTCCATGAACACTGAAGCTTTCTTT.

In its sample, this clone was seen once. This chain links TRBV4-1 with TRBJ2-1; the D is unclear. CDR3 size: 12 residues. V shed 3 bases and J shed 9 bases, with 9 bases lying between them. Germline V CDR1 and CDR2: MGHRA, YSYEKL. CDR3 sequence (DNA): TGCGCCAGCAGCCACGCCGAAGTTGAGCAGTTCTTC. Its translation: CASSHAEVEQFF.

This clone was counted a few times. This chain uses TRBV2 with TRBJ1-1; weak D call: TRBD1 (5 bases). V lost 4 bases to trimming and J lost 0 bases, with 6 bases between them. The CDR3 covers 13 residues. Germline CDR1 and CDR2: SNHLY and FYNNEI. CDR3 sequence (DNA): TGTGCCAGCAGTGGGGGGATGAACACTGAAGCTTTCTTT. This encodes CASSGGMNTEAFF.

This clone came up a few times. The J gene is TRBJ2-1, the V gene TRBV5-1; D not certain. Germline CDR1 reads SGHRS; CDR2 reads YFSETQ. V was shortened by 2 bases and J by 5 bases, with 11 bases between the two germline ends. CDR3 length: 14 residues. The CDR3 nucleotides are TGCGCCAGCAGCTTATGGCTCTTCGACAATGAGCAGTTCTTC. It yields the protein CASSLWLFDNEQFF. The full variable domain, its missing parts supplied by reference TRBV5-1 and TRBJ2-1, is KAGVTQTPRYLIKTRGQQVTLSCSPISGHRSVSWYQQTPGQGLQFLFEYFSETQRNKGNFPGRFSGRQFSNSRSEMNVSTLELGDSALYLCASSLWLFDNEQFFGPGTRLTVL.

The chain couples TRBV11-2 to TRBJ2-5; possible D gene TRBD2, 6 bases. The V end lost 6 bases, the J end lost 4 bases, and 12 bases lay between the germline ends. There are 13 residues in the CDR3. Germline assignment: CDR1 SGHAT and CDR2 FQNNGV. CDR3 sequence (DNA): TGTGCCAGCAGACCTATGGGGGGAGAGACCCAGTACTTC. Protein sequence: CASRPMGGETQYF. Combining the CDR3 with reference TRBV11-2 and TRBJ2-5 gives the whole variable domain EAGVAQSPRYKIIEKRQSVAFWCNPISGHATLYWYQQILGQGPKLLIQFQNNGVVDDSQLPKDRFSAERLKGVDSTLKIQPAKLEDSAVYLCASRPMGGETQYFGPGTRLLVL.

The CDR3 is CASSPEHTDTQYF. The CDR3 DNA sequence: TGTGCCAGCAGCCCGGAGCACACAGATACGCAGTATTTT. The chain combines TRBV4-2 with TRBJ2-3; D gene ambiguous. Germline CDR1 is LGHNA and CDR2 is YNFKEQ. V was pared by 4 bases and J by 2 bases, with 7 bases between. This CDR3 contains 13 residues.

This clone came up once. V is TRBV15 and J is TRBJ2-2; D is ambiguous. The V gene's germline CDR1 is LNHNV and CDR2 YYDKDF (reference sequence). The CDR3 covers 13 residues. V shed 7 bases and J shed 2 bases, with 8 bases lying between them. The CDR3 protein is CATMQDNTGELFF. As DNA, the CDR3 is TGTGCCACCATGCAAGACAACACCGGGGAGCTGTTTTTT.

The chain has TRBV11-2 and TRBJ2-1; D gene ambiguous. Germline CDR1 SGHAT, CDR2 FQNNGV. This CDR3 has 16 residues. The germline V and J ends were trimmed by 1 base and 0 bases, with 10 bases remaining between them. The chain's CDR3 is CASSLGPSSSYNEQFF. CDR3 DNA sequence: TGTGCCAGCAGCTTAGGGCCGTCTAGCTCCTACAATGAGCAGTTCTTC.

V usage is TRBV30 and J usage is TRBJ2-3; TRBD2 is a possible D gene (5 bases). Trimming pared 5 bases from V and 2 bases from J, leaving 17 bases between. Germline loops: CDR1 GTSNPN, CDR2 SVGIG (reference sequence). CDR3 size: 15 residues. The CDR3 sequence: CAWEGLDGFTDTQYF. As DNA, the CDR3 is TGTGCCTGGGAGGGCCTGGACGGGTTCACAGATACGCAGTATTTT.

This rearrangement joins TRBV5-3 to TRBJ2-5, with TRBD1 matching over 8 bases. TRBV5-3 is an open reading frame whose function is uncertain. The J segment lost 13 bases and the V segment lost 3 bases, leaving 29 bases of the junction unmatched. The CDR3 is made up of 19 amino acids. CDR3 coding DNA: TGTGCCAGAAGCTGGACAGGGCTGGGCGGGTACTGCTTTGCAGCCGCCAGGTACTTC. This gives the protein CARSWTGLGGYCFAAARYF.

Here the CDR3 reads CASSIGDRGYNSPLHF. The CDR3, as DNA: TGTGCCAGTAGTATAGGAGACAGGGGTTATAATTCACCCCTCCACTTT. The chain is built from TRBV19 and TRBJ1-6, with 8 nucleotides matching TRBD1. In germline, CDR1 is LNHDA, CDR2 SQIVND (reference sequence). There are 16 residues in the CDR3. V shed 1 base, J shed 4 bases, and the junction held 3 bases outside the gene matches.